A selection of T cell receptor beta chains follows, all from one sample in a study of Ad26.COV2.S vaccination and SARS-CoV-2 variants. Assay: immunoSEQ multiplex PCR; the TCRdb copy retains only in-frame clones and omits some. The sample shows about 680,000 clones, around 90% of them seen only once. The sample was peripheral blood, taken in a trial of Ad26.COV2.S vaccine versus placebo. The receptor set was obtained from a person aged 18-60 years who received the Ad26.COV2.S COVID-19 vaccine or a placebo. CDR3s include the opening cysteine and the closing phenylalanine or tryptophan. A D gene is named only where the DNA matches it firmly. Clone size is stated in some rows and not others, as once, few, many or a class when expanded.

size: NA
J: TRBJ2-3
V: TRBV11-2
D: TRBD1
DNA: TGTGCCAGCAGCAGGGACAGCGGTGCCTTACCGCAGTATTTT
CDR3: CASSRDSGALPQYF

size: NA
J: TRBJ1-6
V: TRBV18
D: TRBD1
DNA: TGTGCCAGCTCACCGACAGGGACTTATTCACCCCTCCACTTT
CDR3: CASSPTGTYSPLHF

size: NA
J: TRBJ1-1
V: TRBV24-1
D: NA
DNA: TGTGCCACCAGTGACACCCTGAACACTGAAGCTTTCTTT
CDR3: CATSDTLNTEAFF

size: NA
J: TRBJ1-4
V: TRBV4-2
D: NA
DNA: TGTGCCAGCAGCCACCCAGGCCCTCCAACTAATGAAAAACTGTTTTTT
CDR3: CASSHPGPPTNEKLFF

size: NA
J: TRBJ1-1
V: TRBV27
D: NA
DNA: TGTGCCAGCTACAGGGCGGTTAACACTGAAGCTTTCTTT
CDR3: CASYRAVNTEAFF

size: NA
J: TRBJ2-7
V: TRBV5-1
D: TRBD2
DNA: TGCGCCAGCAACTCAGGGACTAGCGACGCCGAGCAGTACTTC
CDR3: CASNSGTSDAEQYF

size: NA
J: TRBJ2-6
V: TRBV5-1
D: NA
DNA: TGCGCCAGCAGCTTCCGAGAGGCTGGGGCCAACGTCCTGACTTTC
CDR3: CASSFREAGANVLTF

size: NA
J: TRBJ1-4
V: TRBV4-3
D: NA
DNA: TGCGCCAGCAGCCCAGGAAGGGTTAGCATTAATGAAAAACTGTTTTTT
CDR3: CASSPGRVSINEKLFF

size: NA
J: TRBJ1-1
V: TRBV4-2
D: NA
DNA: TGTGCCAGCAGCCAAGTTGACCTGAACACTGAAGCTTTCTTT
CDR3: CASSQVDLNTEAFF

size: many
J: TRBJ2-3
V: TRBV5-1
D: TRBD2
DNA: TGCGCCAGCCAACTTCTAGCGGGTCTCACAGATACGCAGTATTTT
CDR3: CASQLLAGLTDTQYF

size: NA
J: TRBJ2-2
V: TRBV7-6
D: NA
DNA: TGTGCCAGCAGCACTGGACTGAGACACAAAGTCGGGGAGCTGTTTTTT
CDR3: CASSTGLRHKVGELFF

size: NA
J: TRBJ2-7
V: TRBV24-1
D: TRBD1
DNA: TGTGCCACCAGTGATTCCGGGACAGGAGTTGTCTACGAGCAGTACTTC
CDR3: CATSDSGTGVVYEQYF